This passage covers 15 T cell receptor beta chains from one sample sequenced in a study of blood T cell repertoires in COVID-19. Profiled with immunoSEQ multiplex PCR; TCRdb holds only in-frame clones, not every one. Here the sample spans around 41,000 clones, roughly 81% being singletons. Sample: peripheral blood. The receptors were gathered from a human donor in a cohort sampled during active COVID-19.

This clone was observed once. This sequence joins TRBV2 and TRBJ1-6, with D possibly TRBD1 on 6 matching bases. The length of the CDR3 is 15 residues. CDR1 is SNHLY and CDR2 is FYNNEI in the germline V gene. V was shortened by 5 bases and J by 8 bases, with 16 bases between the two germline ends. CDR3 coding DNA: TGTGCCAGCAGTCCAGGGGACCAGAGGGATTCACCCCTCCACTTT. Its translation: CASSPGDQRDSPLHF.

This clone was detected a few times. The chain uses TRBV5-4 and TRBJ1-2; a weak D match, TRBD1 (6 bases). CDR3 length equals 13 residues. Trimming shortened V by 0 bases and J by 7 bases, and 10 bases separated the two germline ends. The V gene's germline CDR1 is SGHNT and CDR2 YYREEE (reference sequence). In DNA form, the CDR3 reads TGTGCCAGCAGCTTGGACAGGGTGCGTGGCTACACCTTC. Residues: CASSLDRVRGYTF.

The chain couples TRBV7-8 to TRBJ2-5; 7 nucleotides line up with TRBD2. Trimming cost V 5 bases and J 5 bases; bases outside gene matches: 11. Germline CDR1 is SGHVS and CDR2 is FQNEAQ. The CDR3 spans 15 residues. This CDR3 is CASSPMGGEGETQYF. For the CDR3, the DNA is TGTGCCAGCAGCCCAATGGGCGGGGAGGGGGAGACCCAGTACTTC.

The chain couples TRBV18 to TRBJ2-2; D perhaps matches TRBD1 (5 bases). The CDR3 is 14 amino acids. Germline CDR1 and CDR2: KGHSH and LQKENI. With 4 bases removed from V and 6 bases from J, the gap between germline ends came to 12 bases. CDR3 sequence reads: CASSRMQGAGELFF. Here the CDR3 DNA reads TGTGCCAGCTCACGGATGCAGGGCGCCGGGGAGCTGTTTTTT.

The chain couples TRBV11-1 to TRBJ1-2, with 11 bases fitting TRBD1. The trim removed 3 bases at V and 5 bases at J, leaving 5 bases unmatched. CDR3 length: 15 amino acids. The germline V gene encodes CDR1 SGHAT and CDR2 FQDESV (reference sequence). The CDR3 DNA reads as TGTGCCAGCAGCTTGAACCGGGACAGGGGGTATGGCTACACCTTC. Its protein is CASSLNRDRGYGYTF.

V and J are TRBV6-1 and TRBJ2-1, with D possibly being TRBD1 (6 bases). The length of the CDR3 is 17 residues. V shed 3 bases and J shed 2 bases, with 17 bases lying between them. Germline CDR1 is MNHNS and CDR2 is SASEGT. The CDR3 bases are TGTGCCAGCAGTGACCCAAGGGGGAGCCCCCCCTACAATGAGCAGTTCTTC. Protein: CASSDPRGSPPYNEQFF.

V usage is TRBV27 and J usage is TRBJ2-5, with 10 bases lining up with TRBD2. Looked up from germline, CDR1 is MNHEY and CDR2 is SMNVEV (reference sequence). V lost 6 bases to trimming and J lost 4 bases; unmatched junction nucleotides: 2. The CDR3 has 13 amino acids. CDR3 in amino acids: CASSASGGETQYF. In nucleotides, the CDR3 is TGTGCCAGCAGCGCTAGCGGGGGAGAGACCCAGTACTTC.

The chain is built from TRBV7-2 and TRBJ2-7, with D perhaps matching TRBD2 (7 bases). V lost 5 bases, J lost 6 bases, and 17 bases lay in between. CDR1 SGHTA and CDR2 FQGNSA come from the germline V gene. This CDR3 region has 14 residues. The CDR3 nucleotides read TGTGCCAGCAGCCCGAGCCGGGGGGCGGGCGAGCAGTACTTC. This sequence encodes CASSPSRGAGEQYF.

CDR3 sequence reads: CAISARQGAKGYTF. The CDR3 coding sequence is TGTGCCATCAGCGCTAGACAGGGGGCGAAAGGCTACACCTTC. V gene TRBV10-3 combines with J gene TRBJ1-2; 10 nucleotides line up with TRBD1. Germline values: CDR1 ENHRY, CDR2 SYGVKD. J lost 8 bases, V lost 6 bases, and 9 bases had no gene match. CDR3 length equals 14 residues.

The chain combines TRBV7-9 with TRBJ2-1, with 7 bases matching TRBD2. The CDR3 length is 14 residues. CDR1 is SEHNR and CDR2 is FQNEAQ in the germline V gene (reference sequence). V trimming: 5 bases; J trimming: 7 bases; junction bases outside the gene matches: 8. Written as DNA, the CDR3 is TGTGCCAGCAGCCTCCTTGTCGGGGGGAATGAGCAGTTCTTC. Its translation is CASSLLVGGNEQFF.

The rearrangement uses TRBV12-3 or TRBV12-4 and TRBJ2-2; D is unresolved. This CDR3 spans 13 amino acids. V lost 6 bases to trimming and J lost 9 bases, with 14 bases between them. CDR3 coding DNA: TGTGCCAGCAGCCGCGACCAGCGCCGGGAGCTGTTTTTT. As protein: CASSRDQRRELFF.

The count of this clone is one. The chain has TRBV5-1 and TRBJ2-3; 9 bases fit TRBD1. Trimming took 4 bases from V and 7 from J; bases not matched to a gene: 7. The germline V gene has CDR1 SGHRS and CDR2 YFSETQ. The CDR3 has 14 residues. The CDR3 loop reads CASSDTTGGHTQYF. The DNA for the CDR3 is TGCGCCAGCAGCGACACAACAGGGGGCCATACGCAGTATTTT.

The V call is TRBV29-1, the J call TRBJ2-3; TRBD2 matches 10 bases. Per the germline V gene, CDR1 is SQVTM and CDR2 is ANQGSEA. J gave up 3 bases and V 7 bases, and 7 bases lay outside the gene matches. The CDR3 totals 14 residues. CDR3 bases: TGCAGCGCTAGCGGGGGTTTTCAAACAGATACGCAGTATTTT. It encodes CSASGGFQTDTQYF.

The chain couples TRBV10-1 to TRBJ1-1; 12 bases fit TRBD1. The CDR3 has 14 amino acids. Germline V lookup: CDR1 WNHNN, CDR2 SYGVQD (reference sequence). Germline trimming cut 7 bases from V and 4 bases from J; bases unmatched to any gene: 4. The CDR3 DNA is TGCGCCAGCACCCCGGGACAGGGGGCCACTGAAGCTTTCTTT. Translating gives CASTPGQGATEAFF.

The chain couples TRBV3-1 (or the pseudogene TRBV3-2) to TRBJ2-7; 7 nucleotides align to TRBD1. The CDR3 sequence is 18 residues long. Trimming cost V 4 bases and J 2 bases; bases outside gene matches: 17. CDR1 LGHDT and CDR2 YNNKEL come from the germline V gene (reference sequence). The CDR3 is CASSPRPFLGQPTYEQYF. CDR3 DNA: TGTGCCAGCAGCCCCCGCCCCTTTCTGGGACAGCCGACCTACGAGCAGTACTTC.